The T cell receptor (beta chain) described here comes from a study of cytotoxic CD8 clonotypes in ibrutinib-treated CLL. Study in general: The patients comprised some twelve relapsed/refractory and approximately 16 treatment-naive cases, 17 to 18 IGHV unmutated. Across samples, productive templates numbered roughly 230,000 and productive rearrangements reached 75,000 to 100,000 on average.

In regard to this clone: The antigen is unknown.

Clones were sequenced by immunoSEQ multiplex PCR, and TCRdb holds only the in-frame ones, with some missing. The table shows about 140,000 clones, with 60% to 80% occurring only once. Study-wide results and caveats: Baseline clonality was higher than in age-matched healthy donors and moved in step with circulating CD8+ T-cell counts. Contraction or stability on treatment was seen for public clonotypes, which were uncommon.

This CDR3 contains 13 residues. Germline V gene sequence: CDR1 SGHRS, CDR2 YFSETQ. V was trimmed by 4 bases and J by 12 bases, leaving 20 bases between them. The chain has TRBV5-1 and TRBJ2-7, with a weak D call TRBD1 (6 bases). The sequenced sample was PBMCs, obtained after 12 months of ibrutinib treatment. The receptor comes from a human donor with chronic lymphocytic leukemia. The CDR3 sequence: CASSAPGVDRRYF. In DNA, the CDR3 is TGCGCCAGCAGCGCCCCTGGTGTGGACAGACGGTACTTC. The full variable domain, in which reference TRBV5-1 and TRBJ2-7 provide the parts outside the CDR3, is KAGVTQTPRYLIKTRGQQVTLSCSPISGHRSVSWYQQTPGQGLQFLFEYFSETQRNKGNFPGRFSGRQFSNSRSEMNVSTLELGDSALYLCASSAPGVDRRYFGPGTRLTVT.